This is a list of T cell receptor beta chains from one sample in a study of blood T cell repertoires in COVID-19. Here immunoSEQ multiplex PCR was the method, and the copy in TCRdb shows in-frame clones only, minus some. The sample shows 100,000 to 150,000 clones, about four fifths of them seen only once. Sequenced: peripheral blood. The receptors stem from an older woman with acute or convalescent COVID-19. Each CDR3 is given with its conserved first and last residue. D genes are given only for firm matches. Only part of the rows carry a size: once, few, many, or a class if the clone is expanded.

size: once; length: 15; V: TRBV5-4; D: .; J: TRBJ1-3; CDR3: CASSLTGGYGNTIYF; DNA: TGTGCCAGCAGCCTAACCGGGGGTTATGGAAACACCATATATTTT
size: .; length: 14; V: TRBV19; D: .; J: TRBJ2-5; CDR3: CASSMQGNGETQYF; DNA: TGTGCCAGTAGTATGCAGGGGAATGGGGAGACCCAGTACTTC
size: .; length: 12; V: TRBV10-1; D: TRBD1; J: TRBJ1-5; CDR3: CASGTGPQPQHF; DNA: TGCGCCAGCGGGACAGGGCCCCAGCCCCAGCATTTT
size: .; length: 14; V: TRBV5-4; D: TRBD1; J: TRBJ2-5; CDR3: CASSESTGVGTQYF; DNA: TGTGCCAGCAGCGAATCGACAGGGGTCGGGACCCAGTACTTC
size: many; length: 16; V: TRBV7-9; D: TRBD1; J: TRBJ1-3; CDR3: CASSFLRRQGGNTIYF; DNA: TGTGCCAGCAGCTTCCTAAGACGACAGGGAGGAAACACCATATATTTT
size: .; length: 15; V: TRBV18; D: TRBD1; J: TRBJ2-3; CDR3: CASSGQDSSTDTQYF; DNA: TGTGCCAGCTCGGGACAGGATTCTAGCACAGATACGCAGTATTTT
size: .; length: 14; V: TRBV11-2; D: TRBD2; J: TRBJ2-2; CDR3: CASSPGLVPGELFF; DNA: TGTGCCAGCAGCCCTGGACTAGTACCCGGGGAGCTGTTTTTT
size: .; length: 15; V: TRBV18; D: .; J: TRBJ1-1; CDR3: CASFPGGSINTEAFF; DNA: TGTGCCAGCTTTCCTGGGGGCAGTATAAACACTGAAGCTTTCTTT
size: .; length: 13; V: TRBV10-3; D: .; J: TRBJ1-2; CDR3: CAMEGPTNYGYTF; DNA: TGTGCCATGGAGGGCCCGACTAACTATGGCTACACCTTC
size: .; length: 15; V: TRBV5-8; D: .; J: TRBJ1-5; CDR3: CASSLRTGEGQPQHF; DNA: TGTGCCAGCAGCCTACGGACGGGGGAGGGTCAGCCCCAGCATTTT
size: .; length: 14; V: TRBV9; D: TRBD2; J: TRBJ2-3; CDR3: CASSMGLGTDTQYF; DNA: TGTGCCAGCAGCATGGGACTAGGCACAGATACGCAGTATTTT
size: .; length: 16; V: TRBV5-4; D: .; J: TRBJ2-3; CDR3: CASSAPTALNPDTQYF; DNA: TGTGCCAGCAGCGCCCCGACAGCCTTAAACCCAGATACGCAGTATTTT
size: .; length: 16; V: TRBV4-1; D: TRBD1; J: TRBJ1-1; CDR3: CASSHLRGQRNTEAFF; DNA: TGCGCCAGCAGCCACTTACGGGGACAGAGGAACACTGAAGCTTTCTTT
size: .; length: 13; V: TRBV5-6; D: .; J: TRBJ2-1; CDR3: CASSRGLPNEQFF; DNA: TGTGCCAGCAGCAGGGGACTGCCAAATGAGCAGTTCTTC
size: .; length: 20; V: TRBV10-3; D: TRBD2; J: TRBJ2-3; CDR3: CAISESASGGGPADTDTQYF; DNA: TGTGCCATCAGTGAGTCGGCTAGCGGGGGGGGACCCGCAGACACAGATACGCAGTATTTT
size: .; length: 15; V: TRBV11-2; D: .; J: TRBJ2-5; CDR3: CASSFEGAPSETQYF; DNA: TGTGCCAGCAGCTTCGAGGGTGCCCCATCAGAGACCCAGTACTTC
size: few; length: 12; V: TRBV12-3/TRBV12-4; D: .; J: TRBJ1-5; CDR3: CASSWGRQPQHF; DNA: TGTGCCAGCTCTTGGGGGCGACAGCCCCAGCATTTT
size: .; length: 17; V: TRBV19; D: .; J: TRBJ1-3; CDR3: CASSMDRQRLSGNTIYF; DNA: TGTGCCAGTAGTATGGATCGACAGCGTCTCTCTGGAAACACCATATATTTT
size: .; length: 13; V: TRBV4-1; D: .; J: TRBJ2-5; CDR3: CASSPGYQETQYF; DNA: TGCGCCAGCAGCCCCGGGTACCAAGAGACCCAGTACTTC
size: .; length: 14; V: TRBV4-2; D: .; J: TRBJ1-2; CDR3: CASSHETSGAGYTF; DNA: TGTGCCAGCAGCCACGAGACATCTGGGGCTGGCTACACCTTC
size: .; length: 13; V: TRBV7-8; D: .; J: TRBJ1-4; CDR3: CASSPWTKEKLFF; DNA: TGTGCCAGCAGCCCATGGACAAAGGAAAAACTGTTTTTT
size: .; length: 15; V: TRBV20-1; D: TRBD1; J: TRBJ2-2; CDR3: CSASKGQGASGELFF; DNA: TGCAGTGCCAGTAAGGGACAGGGGGCATCCGGGGAGCTGTTTTTT
size: once; length: 13; V: TRBV7-9; D: .; J: TRBJ1-1; CDR3: CASSLSGNTEAFF; DNA: TGTGCCAGCAGCTTAAGCGGAAACACTGAAGCTTTCTTT
size: .; length: 16; V: TRBV6-1; D: TRBD1; J: TRBJ1-2; CDR3: CASSEAGQGILYGYTF; DNA: TGTGCCAGCAGTGAAGCGGGACAGGGGATTCTCTATGGCTACACCTTC
size: .; length: 16; V: TRBV19; D: .; J: TRBJ1-3; CDR3: CASSPLGGNSGNTIYF; DNA: TGTGCCAGTAGTCCTCTCGGGGGTAACTCTGGAAACACCATATATTTT
size: .; length: 15; V: TRBV5-8; D: .; J: TRBJ2-2; CDR3: CASSFAGQIGGELFF; DNA: TGTGCCAGCAGCTTCGCTGGTCAGATTGGCGGGGAGCTGTTTTTT
size: .; length: 14; V: TRBV5-1; D: .; J: TRBJ1-2; CDR3: CASRRTDGPYGYTF; DNA: TGCGCCAGCAGGCGGACAGACGGCCCCTATGGCTACACCTTC
size: .; length: 15; V: TRBV6-1; D: .; J: TRBJ1-6; CDR3: CASSEGRVLNSPLHF; DNA: TGTGCCAGCAGTGAAGGCAGGGTACTTAATTCACCCCTCCACTTT
size: .; length: 16; V: TRBV19; D: .; J: TRBJ2-1; CDR3: CASRSFGGSSYNEQFF; DNA: TGTGCCAGTAGGTCATTCGGGGGAAGCTCCTACAATGAGCAGTTCTTC
size: .; length: 15; V: TRBV24-1; D: TRBD2; J: TRBJ2-1; CDR3: CATSDFGGAGDEQFF; DNA: TGTGCCACCAGTGATTTCGGGGGGGCCGGGGATGAGCAGTTCTTC
size: .; length: 13; V: TRBV10-3; D: .; J: TRBJ2-5; CDR3: CAISESTRETQYF; DNA: TGTGCCATCAGTGAGTCGACAAGAGAGACCCAGTACTTC
size: .; length: 13; V: TRBV19; D: TRBD1; J: TRBJ1-4; CDR3: CASRPGQLGKLFF; DNA: TGTGCCAGTAGGCCGGGACAGCTCGGAAAACTGTTTTTT
size: .; length: 15; V: TRBV19; D: .; J: TRBJ1-3; CDR3: CASSIRRGSGNTIYF; DNA: TGTGCCAGTAGTATCAGACGGGGCTCTGGAAACACCATATATTTT
size: .; length: 15; V: TRBV5-1; D: .; J: TRBJ1-2; CDR3: CASSFDVDRLLSYTF; DNA: TGCGCCAGCAGCTTCGACGTCGACAGGCTGCTCAGCTACACCTTC
size: few; length: 13; V: TRBV14; D: TRBD1; J: TRBJ2-1; CDR3: CASSQITGDEQFF; DNA: TGTGCCAGCAGCCAAATTACAGGGGATGAGCAGTTCTTC
size: many; length: 20; V: TRBV5-1; D: .; J: TRBJ2-6; CDR3: CASSRTGAGQTHSGANVLTF; DNA: TGCGCCAGCAGCCGTACTGGTGCGGGACAGACACACTCTGGGGCCAACGTCCTGACTTTC
size: .; length: 15; V: TRBV2; D: .; J: TRBJ1-2; CDR3: CASSAMDSSNYGYTF; DNA: TGTGCCAGCAGTGCCATGGACAGCAGTAACTATGGCTACACCTTC
size: .; length: 14; V: TRBV5-6; D: .; J: TRBJ1-2; CDR3: CASSLVDIFYGYTF; DNA: TGTGCCAGCAGCTTGGTGGACATTTTCTATGGCTACACCTTC
size: .; length: 12; V: TRBV10-1; D: .; J: TRBJ2-3; CDR3: CATSDNTDTQYF; DNA: TGCGCCACCTCGGACAACACAGATACGCAGTATTTT
size: .; length: 13; V: TRBV28; D: .; J: TRBJ1-2; CDR3: CASSSRHRVSYTF; DNA: TGTGCCAGCAGTTCCCGCCACAGGGTGAGCTACACCTTC
size: once; length: 17; V: TRBV3-1/TRBV3-2; D: .; J: TRBJ1-2; CDR3: CASSQEGERAGIYGYTF; DNA: TGTGCCAGCAGCCAAGAGGGGGAGAGGGCGGGGATCTATGGCTACACCTTC
size: .; length: 16; V: TRBV4-1; D: TRBD1; J: TRBJ2-7; CDR3: CASSQGDRGNSYEQYF; DNA: TGCGCCAGCAGCCAAGGGGACAGGGGAAATTCCTACGAGCAGTACTTC
size: .; length: 13; V: TRBV14; D: .; J: TRBJ1-2; CDR3: CASSQGQWYGYTF; DNA: TGTGCCAGCAGCCAAGGACAATGGTATGGCTACACCTTC
size: .; length: 13; V: TRBV11-3; D: .; J: TRBJ2-7; CDR3: CASSLNRKGEQYF; DNA: TGTGCCAGCAGCTTAAACAGGAAAGGTGAGCAGTACTTC
size: .; length: 16; V: TRBV24-1; D: TRBD1; J: TRBJ2-1; CDR3: CATSLGDRGVYNEQFF; DNA: TGTGCCACCAGTTTGGGAGACAGGGGGGTATACAATGAGCAGTTCTTC